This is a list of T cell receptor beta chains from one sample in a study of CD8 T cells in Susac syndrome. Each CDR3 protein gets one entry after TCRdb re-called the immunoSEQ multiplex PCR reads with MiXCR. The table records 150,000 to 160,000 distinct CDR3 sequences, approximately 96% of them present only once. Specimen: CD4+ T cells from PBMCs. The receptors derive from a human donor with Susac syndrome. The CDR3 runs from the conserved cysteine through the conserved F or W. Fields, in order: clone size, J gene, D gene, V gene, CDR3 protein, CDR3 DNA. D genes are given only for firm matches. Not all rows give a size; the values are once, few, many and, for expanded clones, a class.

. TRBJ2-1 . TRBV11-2 CASSPKRQEQFF TGTGCCAGCAGCCCCAAAAGACAGGAGCAGTTCTTC
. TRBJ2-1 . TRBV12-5 CASGLDASPNEQFF TGTGCTAGTGGTTTGGACGCATCCCCCAATGAGCAGTTCTTC
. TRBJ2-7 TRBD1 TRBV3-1 CASSQDRDSTYEQYF TGTGCCAGCAGCCAAGATAGGGACAGTACCTACGAGCAGTACTTC
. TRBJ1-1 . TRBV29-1 CSVAASTANTEAFF TGCAGCGTTGCTGCCTCGACGGCGAACACTGAAGCTTTCTTT
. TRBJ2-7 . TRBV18 CASSSGIEIGQYF TGTGCCAGCTCATCCGGGATTGAGATCGGGCAGTACTTC
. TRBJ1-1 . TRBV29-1 CSVEDHLEAFF TGCAGCGTTGAAGATCATCTCGAAGCTTTCTTT
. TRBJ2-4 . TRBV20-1 CSAALHREARQNIQYF TGCAGTGCAGCCCTCCACAGAGAGGCCCGCCAGAACATTCAGTACTTC
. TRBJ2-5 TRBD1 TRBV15 CATSRNGDREETQYF TGTGCCACCAGCAGAAACGGTGACAGGGAAGAGACCCAGTACTTC
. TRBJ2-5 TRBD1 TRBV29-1 CSVQGYGAQYF TGCAGCGTACAGGGGTACGGGGCCCAGTACTTC
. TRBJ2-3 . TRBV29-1 CSVESGTDTQYF TGCAGCGTTGAATCCGGGACAGATACGCAGTATTTT
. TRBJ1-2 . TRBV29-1 CSVGGPNYGYTF TGCAGCGTGGGGGGACCGAACTATGGCTACACCTTC
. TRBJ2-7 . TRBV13 CASSFRREGFYEQYF TGTGCCAGCAGCTTTCGCAGGGAAGGTTTCTACGAGCAGTACTTC
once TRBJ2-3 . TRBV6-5 CASSYGVAGDTQYF TGTGCCAGCAGTTATGGGGTCGCGGGAGATACGCAGTATTTT
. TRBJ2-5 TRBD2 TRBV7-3 CASSATGTTETQYF TGTGCCAGCAGCGCAACCGGGACTACGGAGACCCAGTACTTC
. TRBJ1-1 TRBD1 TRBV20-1 CSAGTGGVTEAFF TGCAGTGCCGGTACAGGGGGCGTCACTGAAGCTTTCTTT
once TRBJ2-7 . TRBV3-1 CASRDRGHYEQYF TGTGCCAGCAGAGACCGGGGGCACTACGAGCAGTACTTC
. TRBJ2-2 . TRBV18 CASSPTGELFF TGTGCCAGCTCACCAACCGGGGAGCTGTTTTTT
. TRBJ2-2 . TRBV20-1 CSAISSKANTGELFF TGCAGTGCCATTTCTTCGAAAGCGAACACCGGGGAGCTGTTTTTT
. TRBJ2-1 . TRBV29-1 CSVEGEYNEQFF TGCAGCGTTGAAGGAGAATACAATGAGCAGTTCTTC
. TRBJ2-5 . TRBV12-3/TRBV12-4 CASSLDGLETQYF TGTGCCAGCAGTTTGGACGGGCTGGAGACCCAGTACTTC